The present T cell receptor (beta chain) was sequenced within a study of cytomegalovirus exposure and HLA in healthy donors. Regarding the study as a whole: An Asian-associated ancestry cluster reportedly showed fewer N-insertions than the roughly 700-donor mean in a later analysis. TCR beta chains numbering some 150 were designated cytomegalovirus-associated. An apparent linkage of common viral pathogens to several of the most significant clusters emerged in a later analysis.

Researchers ran the PCR with 60 Vbeta and 13 Jbeta primers. Here immunoSEQ multiplex PCR was the method, and the copy in TCRdb shows in-frame clones only, minus some. The sample contains about 170,000 clones, less than 80% of which appear only once. In germline, CDR1 is MNHNS, CDR2 SASEGT. CDR3 length equals 15 residues. Trimming cost V 5 bases and J 5 bases; bases outside gene matches: 6. Notes on this clone: Its antigen is currently unknown.

This TCR came from a man aged 40-55 years in good health and CMV-seronegative. This sequence joins TRBV6-1 and TRBJ1-5; 10 nucleotides align to TRBD1. Sequenced input: PBMCs. CDR3 nucleotides: TGTGCCAGCAGTCCCGAGGACAGGGGGTATCAGCCCCAGCATTTT. This codes for CASSPEDRGYQPQHF.